This T cell receptor (beta chain) was profiled in a study of cytomegalovirus exposure and HLA in healthy donors. Details on this clone: Its antigen remains unidentified. Other DNA sequences in this specimen translate into the identical CDR3.

Findings of the study overall: Per published reports, the classifier diagnosed cytomegalovirus status with high specificity and sensitivity.

The CDR3 has 14 amino acids. The germline V gene encodes CDR1 MDHEN and CDR2 SYDVKM. With 5 bases clipped from V and 1 base from J, the junction kept 4 bases outside the gene matches. Libraries were prepared by immunoSEQ multiplex PCR; TCRdb keeps only in-frame clonotypes and omits some of them. The sample includes 200,000 to 250,000 clones, about nine tenths of them seen just once. The TCR was taken from a woman younger than 35 in good health and CMV-seropositive. Specimen: PBMCs. The gene calls are TRBV28 and TRBJ2-7; 8 bases fit TRBD2. CDR3 residues: CASSPRGGSYEQYF. The CDR3 DNA follows: TGTGCCAGCAGTCCCCGCGGGGGGTCCTACGAGCAGTACTTC. Supplemented by reference TRBV28 and TRBJ2-7, the full variable domain reads DVKVTQSSRYLVKRTGEKVFLECVQDMDHENMFWYRQDPGLGLRLIYFSYDVKMKEKGDIPEGYSVSREKKERFSLILESASTNQTSMYLCASSPRGGSYEQYFGPGTRLTVT.